The next 23 T cell receptor beta chains were all read from a single sample in a study of human T cells and chemical hapten exposure. The time point: patch test 3, about 24 weeks after DPC sensitization. The sample's treatment: therapeutic diphenylcyclopropenone sensitization with weekly scalp DPC. TCRdb reprocessed the RACE reads via MiXCR and lists one record per CDR3 protein. The sample contains about 84,000 distinct CDR3 sequences, roughly a tenth of which appear only once. The sample here was whole blood, taken in connection with sensitization to the hapten diphenylcyclopropenone (DPC). The source is a woman aged 45-65 years with alopecia areata. Some clones in this sample may be carry-over from other donors' samples.

In this sample, this clonotype turned up many times. The rearrangement uses TRBV29-1 and TRBJ1-5; D is perhaps TRBD1 (5 bases). There are 13 residues in the CDR3. The germline V gene encodes CDR1 SQVTM and CDR2 ANQGSEA. V gave up 3 bases and J gave up 5 bases, with 11 bases separating them. In nucleotides, the CDR3 is TGCAGCGTTGATCTAGGGGCCGATCAGCCCCAGCATTTT. This encodes CSVDLGADQPQHF.

J is TRBJ2-5 and V is TRBV28; 8 bases line up with TRBD2. The V gene's germline CDR1 is MDHEN and CDR2 SYDVKM. With 6 bases clipped from V and 2 bases from J, the junction kept 8 bases outside the gene matches. The length of the CDR3 is 15 residues. This chain's CDR3 is CASRPWASGQETQYF. The CDR3 DNA sequence: TGTGCCAGCAGACCCTGGGCTAGCGGGCAAGAGACCCAGTACTTC.

This chain uses TRBV6-2 or TRBV6-3 with TRBJ1-5; D is unclear. Germline loops: CDR1 MNHEY, CDR2 SVGEGT. V lost 1 base and J lost 5, with 6 bases in between. There are 13 residues in the CDR3. The CDR3 reads CASSYYPDQPQHF. For the CDR3, the DNA is TGTGCCAGCAGTTACTACCCCGATCAGCCCCAGCATTTT.

This clonotype was detected ten times or more. V and J are TRBV7-9 and TRBJ2-2; D might be TRBD2 (5 bases). Trimming took off 5 bases at V and 2 bases at J, with 15 bases between the two ends. Germline V gives CDR1 SEHNR, CDR2 FQNEAQ (reference sequence). The CDR3 covers 16 residues. CDR3 nucleotide sequence: TGTGCCAGCAGCCCGCTGACGAGCGGTAACACCGGGGAGCTGTTTTTT. Protein product: CASSPLTSGNTGELFF.

A few counts support this clonotype. The chain couples TRBV27 to TRBJ2-7; 9 bases are shared with TRBD2. The CDR3 spans 15 residues. V lost 4 bases to trimming and J lost 5 bases; unmatched junction nucleotides: 9. In germline, CDR1 is MNHEY, CDR2 SMNVEV (reference sequence). CDR3 sequence: CASSSRSSGRHEQYF. The CDR3 nucleotides read TGTGCCAGCAGTTCCCGGAGTAGCGGGAGACACGAGCAGTACTTC.

This chain joins TRBV6-6 and TRBJ1-3; D uncertain. There are 15 residues in the CDR3. V was shortened by 0 bases and J by 6 bases, with 12 bases between the two germline ends. Germline CDR1 is MNHNY and CDR2 is SVGAGI (reference sequence). CDR3 protein: CASSYSTSDENTIYF. The CDR3 DNA reads TGTGCCAGCAGTTACTCTACATCGGATGAAAACACCATATATTTT.

In its sample, this clonotype was seen many times. The V and J genes are TRBV11-2 and TRBJ2-3; D not resolved. CDR3 length equals 14 residues. The V and J ends lost 1 base and 0 bases respectively, with 5 bases between them. From germline, CDR1 is SGHAT and CDR2 FQNNGV. The CDR3 region has the DNA TGTGCCAGCAGCTTAGGCGGTAGCACAGATACGCAGTATTTT. Translating it yields CASSLGGSTDTQYF.

This clonotype showed up many times. V is TRBV5-6 and J is TRBJ1-5; D is ambiguous. The CDR3 sequence is 14 residues long. Germline values: CDR1 SGHDT, CDR2 YYEEEE. Trimming left V 2 bases short and J 3 bases short, with 9 bases between. CDR3 coding DNA: TGTGCCAGCAGCTTAAGTCCGTACAATCAGCCCCAGCATTTT. Translating it yields CASSLSPYNQPQHF. The variable domain in full, with the rest retrieved from reference TRBV5-6 and TRBJ1-5, is DAGVTQSPTHLIKTRGQQVTLRCSPKSGHDTVSWYQQALGQGPQFIFQYYEEEERQRGNFPDRFSGHQFPNYSSELNVNALLLGDSALYLCASSLSPYNQPQHFGDGTRLSIL.

This clonotype was detected ten times or more. The chain carries TRBV29-1 and TRBJ1-1; 9 nucleotides match TRBD1. Germline lookup yields CDR1 SQVTM and CDR2 ANQGSEA. The CDR3 contains 14 residues. After removal of 7 bases from V and 4 bases from J, the junction contained 10 bases not matched to a gene. The chain's CDR3 is CSAMGDRVSTEAFF. The CDR3 DNA reads as TGCAGCGCCATGGGGGACAGGGTATCCACTGAAGCTTTCTTT.

CDR3 sequence reads: CASSSDRVETQYF. The DNA of the CDR3 is TGTGCCAGCAGCTCAGACAGGGTGGAGACCCAGTACTTC. V and J are TRBV5-4 and TRBJ2-5; 7 bases are shared with TRBD1. The trim removed 3 bases at V and 5 bases at J, leaving 4 bases unmatched. The V gene's germline CDR1 is SGHNT and CDR2 YYREEE (reference sequence). The CDR3 loop spans 13 amino acids.

Ten or more counts support this clonotype. The J gene is TRBJ2-1, the V gene TRBV18; the D gene is possibly TRBD1 (6 bases). Germline values: CDR1 KGHSH, CDR2 LQKENI. The V gene lost 2 bases and the J gene lost 3 bases, with 11 bases spanning the gap. This CDR3 has 15 residues. Written as DNA, the CDR3 is TGTGCCAGCTCACCATTGGACAGCTTCTACAATGAGCAGTTCTTC. Amino acid sequence: CASSPLDSFYNEQFF.

This clonotype came up once. V and J are TRBV20-1 and TRBJ2-1; 15 bases align to TRBD2. The CDR3 consists of 17 residues. Germline CDR1 reads DFQATT; CDR2 reads SNEGSKA (reference sequence). The trim removed 0 bases at V and 10 bases at J, leaving 10 bases unmatched. In DNA, the CDR3 is TGCAGTGCTAGAGATGTCACCGGACTAGCGGGAGGGGGAGAGCAGTTCTTC. It encodes CSARDVTGLAGGGEQFF.

This clonotype was detected only a few times. The chain joins TRBV12-5 to TRBJ1-1; 9 nucleotides match TRBD1. The CDR3 runs 13 residues. Germline CDR1 reads LGHNT; CDR2 reads FRNRAP. V lost 5 bases, J lost 5 bases, and 3 bases stayed unmatched. CDR3 coding DNA: TGTGCTAGTGGTCGACAGGGGGGGACTGAAGCTTTCTTT. Encoded protein: CASGRQGGTEAFF.

This clonotype was seen a few times. The chain joins TRBV6-2 or TRBV6-3 to TRBJ2-6; D gene unclear. With 11 bases removed from V and 0 bases from J, the gap between germline ends came to 17 bases. Germline values: CDR1 MNHEY, CDR2 SVGEGT. This CDR3 is built from 16 residues. In DNA form, the CDR3 reads TGTGCCGGGCAAACAGAGGATAGCTCTGGGGCCAACGTCCTGACTTTC. Its translation is CAGQTEDSSGANVLTF.

This clonotype was seen more than once but under ten times. The chain combines TRBV5-4 with TRBJ1-2; 9 nucleotides match TRBD1. V lost 1 base, J lost 2 bases, and 3 bases stayed unmatched. Per the germline V gene, CDR1 is SGHNT and CDR2 is YYREEE (reference sequence). The CDR3 contains 15 residues. CDR3 nucleotides: TGTGCCAGCAGCTTGAAGGGGACAGGGAACTATGGCTACACCTTC. This sequence encodes CASSLKGTGNYGYTF.

The DNA of the CDR3 is TGCAGCGCCTTACTCCCGGGACGGGTAACCTACGAGCAGTACTTC. Protein: CSALLPGRVTYEQYF. The chain carries TRBV29-1 and TRBJ2-7; D may match TRBD1 or TRBD2 (5 bases each). CDR3 size: 15 residues. The germline V gene encodes CDR1 SQVTM and CDR2 ANQGSEA. V lost 7 bases and J lost 2, with 21 bases in between.

This clonotype was found many times. This sequence joins TRBV6-1 and TRBJ1-1; a possible D gene is TRBD1 (6 bases). The CDR3 contains 13 residues. V was clipped by 4 bases and J by 7 bases, with 13 bases between them. The germline V gene has CDR1 MNHNS and CDR2 SASEGT. This CDR3 reads CASSVRQDLEAFF. CDR3 sequence (DNA): TGTGCCAGCAGTGTCCGACAGGACCTTGAAGCTTTCTTT.

This clonotype was seen many times. This chain connects TRBV5-1 to TRBJ2-5; D call uncertain. CDR1 and CDR2 (germline): SGHRS, YFSETQ. The CDR3 has 13 amino acids. Trimming took off 4 bases at V and 1 base at J, with 8 bases between the two ends. Here the CDR3 reads CASSPSTQETQYF. CDR3 nucleotide sequence: TGCGCCAGCAGCCCGTCCACCCAAGAGACCCAGTACTTC. Drawing the rest from reference TRBV5-1 and TRBJ2-5, the complete variable domain is KAGVTQTPRYLIKTRGQQVTLSCSPISGHRSVSWYQQTPGQGLQFLFEYFSETQRNKGNFPGRFSGRQFSNSRSEMNVSTLELGDSALYLCASSPSTQETQYFGPGTRLLVL.

This clonotype was counted only a few times. The rearrangement joins TRBV18 to TRBJ1-1; D not certain. This CDR3 comprises 15 residues. Germline CDR1 is KGHSH and CDR2 is LQKENI. V gave up 6 bases and J gave up 1 base, with 15 bases separating them. CDR3 residues: CASSTKGSRNTEAFF. CDR3 DNA: TGTGCCAGCTCCACGAAAGGGAGTCGGAACACTGAAGCTTTCTTT.

The rearrangement links TRBV12-3 or TRBV12-4 to TRBJ2-3; 8 nucleotides line up with TRBD1. The V segment lost 5 bases and the J segment 0 bases; nucleotides outside the gene matches: 4. CDR3 length: 15 amino acids. The CDR3 region is CASSLDRGSTDTQYF. CDR3 DNA: TGTGCCAGCAGTCTTGACAGGGGAAGCACAGATACGCAGTATTTT.

The chain recombines TRBV27 with TRBJ1-6; D unresolved. The V gene lost 6 bases and the J gene lost 5 bases, with 14 bases spanning the gap. The CDR3 spans 15 residues. Germline CDR1 is MNHEY and CDR2 is SMNVEV (reference sequence). In DNA, the CDR3 is TGTGCCAGCAGCCCCCGCGACGGCAATAATTCACCCCTCCACTTT. Its translation: CASSPRDGNNSPLHF.

This clonotype was seen a few times. The rearrangement uses TRBV29-1 and TRBJ1-2; TRBD1 agrees at 8 bases. This CDR3 has 13 amino acids. Germline lookup yields CDR1 SQVTM and CDR2 ANQGSEA. J lost 0 bases, V lost 6 bases, and 3 bases had no gene match. CDR3 DNA sequence: TGCAGCGTACGACAGGGGCCTAACTATGGCTACACCTTC. Its translation: CSVRQGPNYGYTF.

The CDR3 bases are TGCAGCGTTAACGGAGCTTTCTTT. This sequence encodes CSVNGAFF. The chain links TRBV29-1 to TRBJ1-1, with D uncertain. Germline lookup yields CDR1 SQVTM and CDR2 ANQGSEA. The CDR3 runs 8 residues. With 5 bases removed from V and 10 bases from J, the gap between germline ends came to 5 bases.